These 3 T cell receptor beta chains share one sample of origin, sequenced in a study of CD8 T cells in ankylosing spondylitis. The study, taken as a whole, reports: Ankylosing spondylitis blood appeared to carry a characteristic TCR beta motif of 7 or 8 highly homologous variants.

MiXCR was run by TCRdb on the 5' RACE reads, yielding one entry per CDR3 protein. The data contain around 490,000 distinct CDR3 sequences, 5.3% of them singletons. Antigen specificity for these receptors is unknown. Input material: blood, either unsorted or a sorted T cell fraction (not recorded which). These receptors were taken from a male donor with ankylosing spondylitis.

This clonotype appeared many times. This chain connects TRBV7-2 to TRBJ2-1; the D gene is possibly TRBD1 (5 bases). The CDR3 runs to 11 residues. Trimming took 5 bases from V and 12 from J, leaving 11 bases between them. Per germline, CDR1 SGHTA and CDR2 FQGNSA. CDR3 coding DNA: TGTGCCAGCAGCCAAGGGGTAGGGCAGTTCTTC. Translation: CASSQGVGQFF. The full variable domain, in which reference TRBV7-2 and TRBJ2-1 provide the parts outside the CDR3, is GAGVSQSPSNKVTEKGKDVELRCDPISGHTALYWYRQSLGQGLEFLIYFQGNSAPDKSGLPSDRFSAERTGGSVSTLTIQRTQQEDSAVYLCASSQGVGQFFGPGTRLTVL.

This clonotype has ten or more counts. This chain connects TRBV6-5 to TRBJ1-2; a weak D match, TRBD1 (5 bases). Trimming stripped 4 bases from V and 7 bases from J, with 13 bases between. The CDR3 covers 13 residues. CDR1 is MNHEY, CDR2 SVGAGI, per germline. The CDR3 reads CASSSRGIGGYTF. The CDR3, as DNA: TGTGCCAGCAGTTCGAGGGGAATCGGTGGCTACACCTTC.

J is TRBJ2-5 and V is TRBV5-6; D gene uncertain. V dropped 4 bases and J dropped 4 bases, with 11 bases sitting between them. CDR1 is SGHDT, CDR2 YYEEEE, per germline. This CDR3 comprises 13 residues. Here the CDR3 reads CASSRRDLETQYF. The CDR3 nucleotides are TGTGCCAGCAGCCGTCGTGACTTAGAGACCCAGTACTTC.